Listed below are T cell receptor beta chains from one sample, sequenced in a study. Each CDR3 protein gets one entry after TCRdb re-called the RT-PCR reads with MiXCR. The profile shows around 700,000 distinct CDR3 sequences, 11% to 15% of them singletons. Sequenced input: memory CD4+ T cells from blood. These receptors were taken from a female donor in good health, serving as a healthy control. Each CDR3 is given with its conserved first and last residue. Fields, in order: clone size, V gene, D gene, J gene, CDR3 DNA, CDR3 protein. D genes are given only for firm matches. A row's size may be missing; if present it is once, few, many or a size class.

>few|TRBV7-3|NA|TRBJ2-1
TGTGCCAGCAGCTTAGAGGGACTCCCTCCCAGCGAGCAGTTCTTC
CASSLEGLPPSEQFF
>few|TRBV7-2|NA|TRBJ2-3
TGTGCCAGCAGCTGGGCGGAGGGCACCTGGACGCAGTATTTT
CASSWAEGTWTQYF
>NA|TRBV9|TRBD2|TRBJ2-2
TGTGCCAGCAACGCGGGGGGGCCCACCGGGGAGCTGTTTTTT
CASNAGGPTGELFF
>NA|TRBV10-3|TRBD1|TRBJ2-7
TGTGCCATCAGGGATGAAGCCCAGGGGGTCTACGAGCAGTACTTC
CAIRDEAQGVYEQYF
>NA|TRBV7-9|NA|TRBJ1-4
TGTGCCAGCAGAATCCAGGGAACTAATGAAAAACTGTTTTTT
CASRIQGTNEKLFF
>many|TRBV7-3|NA|TRBJ2-1
TGTGCCAGCAGCCCAGGAGGCCCTAGCAAGAATGAGCAGTTCTTC
CASSPGGPSKNEQFF
>few|TRBV18|NA|TRBJ2-5
TGTGCCAGCTCACCACCGCAGCAGTTACAAGAGACCCAGTACTTC
CASSPPQQLQETQYF
>few|TRBV6-2/TRBV6-3|NA|TRBJ2-1
TGTGCCAGCAGTCTTCGTTGGCATGAGCAGTTCTTC
CASSLRWHEQFF
>many|TRBV7-2|TRBD1|TRBJ1-6
TGTGCCAGCAGCACGGGGACAGGGGGCGCGAATTCACCCCTCCACTTT
CASSTGTGGANSPLHF
>many|TRBV12-3/TRBV12-4|TRBD1|TRBJ2-1
TGTGCCAGCAGCCGGACAGGGATTGCCGATGAGCAGTTCTTC
CASSRTGIADEQFF
>many|TRBV7-2|NA|TRBJ2-5
TGTGCCAGCAGCTTCTTGGCTAGCCATAGGGAGACCCAGTACTTC
CASSFLASHRETQYF
>few|TRBV3-1|TRBD2|TRBJ2-2
TGTGCCAGCAGCCAAGGACTAGCGGGAGGGCCCGGGGAGCTGTTTTTT
CASSQGLAGGPGELFF
>many|TRBV12-3/TRBV12-4|TRBD2|TRBJ2-2
TGTGCCAGCAGCTCACCAGGACTAGCGGGAACCGGGGAGCTGTTTTTT
CASSSPGLAGTGELFF
>many|TRBV29-1|NA|TRBJ1-2
TGCAGCGTTGGGGACAACTATGGCTACACCTTC
CSVGDNYGYTF
>few|TRBV4-2|NA|TRBJ1-4
TGTGCCAGCAGCCAGGAACCCGGGATAGAGTATGAAAAACTGTTTTTT
CASSQEPGIEYEKLFF
>NA|TRBV15|TRBD2|TRBJ2-1
TGTGCCACCAGCAGAGAGGCTAGCGGGAGGGGAGAGAATGAGCAGTTCTTC
CATSREASGRGENEQFF
>few|TRBV5-1|TRBD2|TRBJ2-5
TGCGCCAGCAGAGGGACTAGCGGGAGTGAGACCCAGTACTTC
CASRGTSGSETQYF
>NA|TRBV5-5|NA|TRBJ1-5
TGTGCCAGCCTCCCGGGACCAGTAGGCAATCAGCCCCAGCATTTT
CASLPGPVGNQPQHF
>few|TRBV5-1|NA|TRBJ2-1
TGCGCCAGCAGCTTAGAGACTAGCTACAATGAGCAGTTCTTC
CASSLETSYNEQFF
>many|TRBV12-3/TRBV12-4|NA|TRBJ1-5
TGTGCCAGCAGCCCCATTGGGACACCAGAACGTCAGCCCCAGCATTTT
CASSPIGTPERQPQHF
>few|TRBV11-3|NA|TRBJ2-3
TGTGCCAGCAGTTGGGTAGGGGGGCTAAGCACAGATACGCAGTATTTT
CASSWVGGLSTDTQYF
>NA|TRBV20-1|TRBD1|TRBJ1-1
TGCAGTGCTAAGGGACAGTGGGGCAGCACTGAAGCTTTCTTT
CSAKGQWGSTEAFF
>few|TRBV7-2|TRBD2|TRBJ2-3
TGTGCCAGCAGCTTAATGCTAGCGGGGGATAGTGGGGATACGCAGTATTTT
CASSLMLAGDSGDTQYF
>many|TRBV20-1|TRBD1|TRBJ1-1
TGCAGTGTGGGGGAGAACAGGGGGCCATCTGAAGCTTTCTTT
CSVGENRGPSEAFF
>many|TRBV7-6|NA|TRBJ1-3
TGTGCCAGCAGCTTGACGGCAAGCTCTGGAAACACCATATATTTT
CASSLTASSGNTIYF
>NA|TRBV5-1|NA|TRBJ2-2
TGCGCCAGCAGCTTTGGGGGGACCGCGAACACCGGGGAGCTGTTTTTT
CASSFGGTANTGELFF
>few|TRBV5-4|TRBD1|TRBJ1-6
TGTGCCAGCAGCGATCGGACAGGGGGAGGTAATTCACCCCTCCACTTT
CASSDRTGGGNSPLHF
>many|TRBV4-2|TRBD1|TRBJ2-5
TGTGCCAGCAGCCATCCAGGGGGCTCGGGAGAGACCCAGTACTTC
CASSHPGGSGETQYF
>few|TRBV5-5|TRBD1|TRBJ1-4
TGTGCCAGCAGCCGGACAGGGCAAGAGAATGAAAAACTGTTTTTT
CASSRTGQENEKLFF
>many|TRBV29-1|NA|TRBJ2-2
TGCAGCGTTGCTAGCAGGGTTAACACCGGGGAGCTGTTTTTT
CSVASRVNTGELFF
>NA|TRBV20-1|NA|TRBJ2-1
TGCAGTACAAGCGATGAGCAATTCTTC
CSTSDEQFF
>few|TRBV10-3|NA|TRBJ1-1
TGTGCCATGGACGGGGAAGGGACTGGGGCTTTCTTT
CAMDGEGTGAFF
>few|TRBV24-1|NA|TRBJ2-2
TGTGCCACCAGTGATTTGAAGTCAGGCCTGGGCCCCGGGGAGCTGTTTTTT
CATSDLKSGLGPGELFF
>few|TRBV6-6|TRBD2|TRBJ2-2
TGTGCCAGCAGTTACTTAGCGGGAGATCCCGGGGAGCTGTTTTTT
CASSYLAGDPGELFF
>NA|TRBV7-2|NA|TRBJ2-2
TGTGCCAGCAGCCGAGACACCACGAACACCGGGGAGCTGTTTTTT
CASSRDTTNTGELFF
>many|TRBV12-3/TRBV12-4|NA|TRBJ2-3
TGTGCCAGCAGTTACAGGGCAGATACGCAGTATTTT
CASSYRADTQYF
>NA|TRBV7-2|TRBD1|TRBJ1-2
TGTGCCAGCAGCCCCGACAGGGGGACCTATGGCTACACCTTC
CASSPDRGTYGYTF
>few|TRBV5-1|TRBD2|TRBJ2-3
TGCGCCAGCAGGACTAGCGGACTCACAGATACGCAGTATTTT
CASRTSGLTDTQYF
>NA|TRBV19|NA|TRBJ1-5
TGTGCCAGTGCAGGGACTTACGGTCAGCCCCAGCATTTT
CASAGTYGQPQHF
>many|TRBV5-5|TRBD1|TRBJ1-5
TGTGCCAGCAGCTCCGGCCCCAGACAGGGAATACAGCCCCAGCATTTT
CASSSGPRQGIQPQHF
>NA|TRBV7-2|NA|TRBJ1-1
TGTGCCAGCAGCTCCCGCGAGGGAAATGGCCTCGGAGCTTTCTTT
CASSSREGNGLGAFF
>many|TRBV6-1|NA|TRBJ2-5
TGTGCCAGCCTCAGGGGCGGGGAGACCCAGTACTTC
CASLRGGETQYF
>many|TRBV20-1|NA|TRBJ2-5
TGCAGTGCTAGAGGCACAGGGTTGGAGACCCAGTACTTC
CSARGTGLETQYF
>few|TRBV6-2/TRBV6-3|TRBD1|TRBJ2-3
TGTGCCAGCCAAAACCTACAGGGGGATACGCAGTATTTT
CASQNLQGDTQYF
>few|TRBV5-1|NA|TRBJ1-1
TGCGCCAGTAGATCCCTGCCGAGGATCACTGAAGCTTTCTTT
CASRSLPRITEAFF
>few|TRBV4-1|NA|TRBJ1-5
TGCGCCAGCAGCCAAGATCGCGCCAGGGGTAGCAATCAGCCCCAGCATTTT
CASSQDRARGSNQPQHF